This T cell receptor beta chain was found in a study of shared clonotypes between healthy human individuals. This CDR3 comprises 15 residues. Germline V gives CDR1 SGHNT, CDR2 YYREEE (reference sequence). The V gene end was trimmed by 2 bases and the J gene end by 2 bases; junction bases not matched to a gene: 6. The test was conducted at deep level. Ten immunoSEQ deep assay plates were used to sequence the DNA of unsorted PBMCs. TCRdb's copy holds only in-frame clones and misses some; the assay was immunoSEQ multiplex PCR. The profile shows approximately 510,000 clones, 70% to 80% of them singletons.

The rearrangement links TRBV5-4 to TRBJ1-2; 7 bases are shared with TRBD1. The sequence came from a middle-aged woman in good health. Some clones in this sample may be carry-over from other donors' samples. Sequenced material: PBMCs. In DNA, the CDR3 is TGTGCCAGCAGCTTCGGGGCAGGGGGAAACTATGGCTACACCTTC. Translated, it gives CASSFGAGGNYGYTF.